This T cell receptor (beta chain) was sequenced in a study of OX40 agonist ivuxolimab in advanced cancers. Across the study: Of mixed ages from about 20 to 90 and averaging about 56 years, the group was about 80% male. Two cutaneous melanoma patients and one hepatocellular carcinoma patient, three in all, had partial responses.

If patients had autoimmune disease history or systemic immunosuppression, they were excluded. Method: immunoSEQ multiplex PCR; TCRdb's copy keeps in-frame clones and lacks some. The sample has tens of thousands of clones, about 89% seen once. Findings and caveats of the study: Which antigen the expanded peripheral T cells recognized is unknown.

Comments on this clone: Its antigen remains unknown.

The CDR3 loop spans 16 amino acids. The V gene lost 5 bases and the J gene lost 4 bases, with 19 bases spanning the gap. Germline V gives CDR1 SGHTA, CDR2 FQGTGA. Specimen: CD4+ or CD8+ T cells sorted from blood, collected in a trial of the OX40 agonist ivuxolimab. The TCR sequence derives from an adult with an advanced solid tumor such as melanoma, head and neck, liver or kidney cancer. The chain combines TRBV7-3 with TRBJ2-3; a weak D match, TRBD2 (6 bases). Here the CDR3 reads CASSPTGGAGADTQYF. CDR3 nucleotide sequence: TGTGCCAGCAGCCCCACCGGGGGAGCTGGAGCAGATACGCAGTATTTT.